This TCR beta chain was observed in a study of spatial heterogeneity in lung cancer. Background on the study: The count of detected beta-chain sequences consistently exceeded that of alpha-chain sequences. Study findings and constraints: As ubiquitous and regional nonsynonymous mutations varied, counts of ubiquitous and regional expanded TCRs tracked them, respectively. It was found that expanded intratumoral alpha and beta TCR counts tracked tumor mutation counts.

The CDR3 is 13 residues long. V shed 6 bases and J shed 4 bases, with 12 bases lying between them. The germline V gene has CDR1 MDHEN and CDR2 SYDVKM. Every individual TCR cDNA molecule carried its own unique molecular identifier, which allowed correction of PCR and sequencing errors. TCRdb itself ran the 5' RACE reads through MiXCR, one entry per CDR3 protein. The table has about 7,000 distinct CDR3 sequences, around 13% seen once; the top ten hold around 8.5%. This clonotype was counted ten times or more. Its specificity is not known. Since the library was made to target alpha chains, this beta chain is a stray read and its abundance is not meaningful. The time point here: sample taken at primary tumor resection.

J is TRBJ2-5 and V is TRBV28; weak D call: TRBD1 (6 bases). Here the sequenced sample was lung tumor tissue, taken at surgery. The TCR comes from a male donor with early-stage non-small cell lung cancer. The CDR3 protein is CASRFQGPETQYF. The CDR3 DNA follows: TGTGCCAGCAGGTTTCAGGGGCCAGAGACCCAGTACTTC.